A single sample is the source of the 23 T cell receptor beta chains below, sequenced in a study of shared clonotypes between healthy human individuals. As defined, naive CD8 cells were CD45RO-negative and positively selected for CCR7, with terminally differentiated effector memory CD45RA+ cells excluded. Assay: immunoSEQ multiplex PCR; the TCRdb copy retains only in-frame clones and omits some. The table lists about 1,800,000 clones, about 94% of them singletons. Material: naive CD8+ T cells sorted from blood. Every receptor here comes from a man aged 18-30 years in good health.

The rearrangement joins TRBV14 to TRBJ2-3; 10 nucleotides match TRBD2. The germline gives CDR1 SGHDN, CDR2 FVKESK. There are 15 residues in the CDR3. The J segment lost 6 bases and the V segment lost 3 bases, leaving 6 bases of the junction unmatched. The CDR3 loop is CASSQLAGVPDTQYF. Here the CDR3 DNA reads TGTGCCAGCAGCCAGCTAGCGGGAGTGCCGGATACGCAGTATTTT.

The genes are TRBV6-5 and TRBJ1-2; D may be TRBD1 (5 bases). Trimming removed 8 bases at V and 2 bases at J, with 12 bases between. The CDR3 contains 13 residues. The germline V gene encodes CDR1 MNHEY and CDR2 SVGAGI. The CDR3 bases are TGTGCCAGCGGTGTGACAGAAAACTATGGCTACACCTTC. Translated, it gives CASGVTENYGYTF.

This clone was seen once. The chain is built from TRBV27 and TRBJ2-7; D is ambiguous. V lost 3 bases to trimming and J lost 3 bases, with 15 bases between them. The length of the CDR3 is 15 residues. From germline, CDR1 is MNHEY and CDR2 SMNVEV (reference sequence). In nucleotides, the CDR3 is TGTGCCAGCAGTTTCGGCGGAGCAGGAATCTACGAGCAGTACTTC. This sequence encodes CASSFGGAGIYEQYF.

V usage is TRBV9 and J usage is TRBJ2-7, with D possibly matching TRBD2 (6 bases). The CDR3 runs to 14 residues. The germline V gene has CDR1 SGDLS and CDR2 YYNGEE. V lost 2 bases to trimming and J lost 6 bases, with 15 bases between them. This CDR3 is CASSVFGDSTEQYF. CDR3 in DNA: TGTGCCAGCAGCGTCTTTGGGGACTCCACCGAGCAGTACTTC.

V gene TRBV7-2 combines with J gene TRBJ1-5; D might be TRBD1 (6 bases). The V gene lost 1 base and the J gene lost 7 bases, with 11 bases spanning the gap. Germline V gene data show CDR1 as SGHTA and CDR2 as FQGNSA. CDR3 length: 14 residues. In nucleotides, the CDR3 is TGTGCCAGCAGCTTAGGGGGACAAAGACAGCCCCAGCATTTT. The encoded protein is CASSLGGQRQPQHF.

The V and J genes are TRBV27 and TRBJ1-2; D remains ambiguous. V was cut by 0 bases and J by 9 bases, with 17 bases left in between. CDR3 size: 15 residues. Germline V gene lookup returns CDR1 MNHEY and CDR2 SMNVEV (reference sequence). The CDR3, as DNA: TGTGCCAGCAGTTTATCGGTGGAGGGTTGGAACAGCTACACCTTC. This gives the protein CASSLSVEGWNSYTF.

This clone was observed a handful of times. CDR3 amino acids: CASSQDGENQPQHF. In DNA, the CDR3 is TGCGCCAGCAGCCAAGATGGGGAGAATCAGCCCCAGCATTTT. The genes are TRBV4-1 and TRBJ1-5; no reliable D call. Between the trimmed V and J ends, which lost 0 bases and 4 bases, there was a span of 7 bases. Germline lookup yields CDR1 MGHRA and CDR2 YSYEKL. The CDR3 is made up of 14 amino acids.

CDR3 nucleotides: TGTGCCAGCAGCCCACCTAGGACTGAAGCTTTCTTT. Protein product: CASSPPRTEAFF. The rearrangement links TRBV7-9 to TRBJ1-1, with D unclear. Germline V gene lookup returns CDR1 SEHNR and CDR2 FQNEAQ (reference sequence). The CDR3 extends over 12 amino acids. The ends were cut back, 5 bases at V and 5 bases at J, with 9 bases in the middle.

The chain links TRBV10-3 to TRBJ1-4; the D is unclear. Trimming took off 2 bases at V and 2 bases at J, with 12 bases between the two ends. The CDR3 contains 16 residues. CDR1 ENHRY and CDR2 SYGVKD come from the germline V gene. The CDR3 region has the DNA TGTGCCATCAGTGAGGACCCCCGAGGGACTAATGAAAAACTGTTTTTT. Translation gives CAISEDPRGTNEKLFF.

In the case of this clone: A read error may be the cause here, since a much bigger clone is one base away. This CDR3 is also generated by other DNA sequences in the sample. V and J are TRBV30 and TRBJ2-7; possibly TRBD2 for D (6 bases). CDR1 is GTSNPN and CDR2 is SVGIG in the germline V gene (reference sequence). Trimming left V 1 base short and J 6 bases short, with 7 bases between. CDR3 length: 11 amino acids. The CDR3 protein is CAWSGGVEQYF. The CDR3 DNA follows: TGTGCCTGGAGTGGGGGGGTCGAGCAGTACTTC.

V and J are TRBV14 and TRBJ1-2; D remains ambiguous. V was shortened by 0 bases and J by 5 bases, with 10 bases between the two germline ends. Germline V gene sequence: CDR1 SGHDN, CDR2 FVKESK. The CDR3 runs to 14 residues. The CDR3 DNA follows: TGTGCCAGCAGCCAAGATCGGCAGTTATATGGCTACACCTTC. Amino acid sequence: CASSQDRQLYGYTF.

This chain joins TRBV2 and TRBJ2-3; TRBD2 matches at 12 bases. CDR3 length: 17 amino acids. V dropped 3 bases and J dropped 4; count of bases not matched to a gene: 8. Germline V lookup: CDR1 SNHLY, CDR2 FYNNEI. The CDR3 DNA is TGTGCCAGCAGTGATCCGGCTGCTAGCGGGGGGGCAGATACGCAGTATTTT. This codes for CASSDPAASGGADTQYF.

The V call is TRBV4-1, the J call TRBJ2-5, with TRBD2 identical over 12 bases. Germline CDR1 MGHRA, CDR2 YSYEKL. The CDR3 has 15 residues. The J segment lost 10 bases and the V segment lost 4 bases, leaving 10 bases of the junction unmatched. CDR3 region: CASSLEGLAGHHQYF. In DNA, the CDR3 is TGCGCCAGCAGCCTAGAAGGACTAGCGGGACACCACCAGTACTTC.

The chain uses TRBV30 and TRBJ2-5, with 9 bases lining up with TRBD1. Germline V CDR1 and CDR2: GTSNPN, SVGIG (reference sequence). There are 14 residues in the CDR3. V shed 5 bases, J shed 5 bases, and the junction held 9 bases outside the gene matches. Here the CDR3 DNA reads TGTGCCTGGGCCACCGGGACAGGGTGGGAGACCCAGTACTTC. Its translation is CAWATGTGWETQYF.

This clone was found once. The chain joins TRBV4-3 to TRBJ2-7; no reliable D call. Germline CDR1 and CDR2: LGHNA and YSLEER. The CDR3 covers 13 residues. Trimming took 8 bases from V and 5 from J, leaving 16 bases between them. CDR3 sequence reads: CASGVGLGDEQYF. CDR3 nucleotides: TGCGCCAGCGGGGTAGGCCTCGGCGACGAGCAGTACTTC.

This rearrangement joins TRBV7-2 to TRBJ1-1; D gene ambiguous. Trimming shortened V by 1 base and J by 3 bases, and 9 bases separated the two germline ends. The CDR3 length is 14 residues. The germline V gene encodes CDR1 SGHTA and CDR2 FQGNSA. As DNA, the CDR3 is TGTGCCAGCAGCTTAGGGGCTGGGTACACTGAAGCTTTCTTT. Amino acid sequence: CASSLGAGYTEAFF.

This chain joins TRBV4-1 and TRBJ1-2, with D possibly being TRBD1 (5 bases). This CDR3 has 16 amino acids. Germline CDR1 is MGHRA and CDR2 is YSYEKL. The V end was cut by 4 bases, the J end by 5 bases, with 20 bases between. DNA for the CDR3: TGCGCCAGCAGCCCCAAAGAGAGTGGGGGGACTTATGGCTACACCTTC. Its translation: CASSPKESGGTYGYTF.

This chain connects TRBV6-6 to TRBJ2-5; 12 bases are shared with TRBD2. The CDR3 runs to 15 residues. Germline-derived CDR1 and CDR2 are MNHNY and SVGAGI (reference sequence). Trimming at V came to 4 bases and at J to 5 bases, leaving 5 bases not matched to a gene. The CDR3 DNA follows: TGTGCCAGCAGTTTACTAGCGGGGGGCCTGGAGACCCAGTACTTC. Translating it yields CASSLLAGGLETQYF.

The CDR3 region has the DNA TGTGCCAGCGACGGCTTACTGGGGGAGCAGTACTTC. This codes for CASDGLLGEQYF. The chain combines TRBV6-1 with TRBJ2-7; no clear D gene. CDR3 length: 12 amino acids. The ends were cut back, 8 bases at V and 7 bases at J, with 15 bases in the middle. Germline lookup yields CDR1 MNHNS and CDR2 SASEGT.

This chain joins TRBV13 and TRBJ2-1, with D possibly being TRBD1 or TRBD2 (5 bases each). The CDR3 sequence is 15 residues long. Trimming shortened V by 2 bases and J by 2 bases, and 10 bases separated the two germline ends. Germline-derived CDR1 and CDR2 are PRHDT and FYEKMQ (reference sequence). The CDR3 loop reads CASSLLGVTYNEQFF. The CDR3 region has the DNA TGTGCCAGCAGCTTATTGGGGGTAACCTACAATGAGCAGTTCTTC.

Comment on this clone: This sample also contains other DNA sequences that code for the same CDR3. The rearrangement links TRBV13 to TRBJ2-5, with D maybe TRBD1 (5 bases). This CDR3 is built from 14 residues. CDR1 is PRHDT and CDR2 is FYEKMQ in the germline V gene (reference sequence). Trimming pared 5 bases from V and 2 bases from J, leaving 12 bases between. CDR3 in amino acids: CASSLGQGQETQYF. CDR3 sequence (DNA): TGTGCCAGCAGCCTGGGGCAGGGTCAAGAGACCCAGTACTTC.

The V and J genes are TRBV30 and TRBJ2-4, with D unresolved. Deletions cut 0 bases from V and 7 bases from J, with 13 bases between. Per germline, CDR1 GTSNPN and CDR2 SVGIG (reference sequence). The CDR3 is 14 amino acids. This chain's CDR3 is CAWSVASGSNIQYF. The CDR3, as DNA: TGTGCCTGGAGTGTCGCCAGTGGAAGCAACATTCAGTACTTC. The full variable domain, rest sourced from reference TRBV30 and TRBJ2-4, is SQTIHQWPATLVQPVGSPLSLECTVEGTSNPNLYWYRQAAGRGLQLLFYSVGIGQISSEVPQNLSASRPQDRQFILSSKKLLLSDSGFYLCAWSVASGSNIQYFGAGTRLSVL.

The chain carries TRBV11-1 and TRBJ2-7; 7 bases agree with TRBD1. Germline V gene sequence: CDR1 SGHAT, CDR2 FQDESV (reference sequence). The CDR3 is made up of 16 amino acids. The trim removed 4 bases at V and 2 bases at J, leaving 11 bases unmatched. CDR3 sequence reads: CASSYRDRTGTYEQYF. The CDR3 DNA is TGTGCCAGCAGCTACAGGGACCGGACAGGAACCTACGAGCAGTACTTC.